Sequencing of this T cell receptor beta chain was carried out in a study of persistence of HIV-infected CD4 T cells. Lysates of CMV-infected fibroblasts at 10 ug/mL stimulated these cells. Memory cells lacking CD40L and CD69 with high CD45RO were sorted. As concerns this clone: Its specificity is unknown.

The CDR3 loop spans 12 amino acids. The V segment lost 6 bases and the J segment 5 bases; nucleotides outside the gene matches: 4. Germline V gene data show CDR1 as SNHLY and CDR2 as FYNNEI. Sequencing used immunoSEQ version 4 in survey mode. Profiled with immunoSEQ multiplex PCR; TCRdb holds only in-frame clones, not every one. Of about 37,000 clones listed, 65% to 85% were seen once; the top ten hold 1.5% to 2%. The chain uses TRBV2 and TRBJ2-7, with TRBD1 matching over 7 bases. Here the sequenced sample was CD4+ T cells sorted from PBMCs after roughly 19-hour stimulation, taken from a patient who received antiretroviral therapy. This receptor was identified in an adult man with HIV who was CMV-seropositive. The CDR3 DNA sequence: TGTGCCAGCAGGATACAGGGGAACGAGCAGTACTTC. It is translated as CASRIQGNEQYF. Combining the CDR3 with reference TRBV2 and TRBJ2-7 gives the whole variable domain EPEVTQTPSHQVTQMGQEVILRCVPISNHLYFYWYRQILGQKVEFLVSFYNNEISEKSEIFDDQFSVERPDGSNFTLKIRSTKLEDSAMYFCASRIQGNEQYFGPGTRLTVT.